The source of this TCR beta chain is a study of Graves' ophthalmopathy and Graves' hyperthyroidism. The sequenced template was RNA, covering the TCR beta CDR3 region. The authors performed first-round RT-PCR with HTBI primers and then a second-round multiplex PCR. TCRdb reanalysed the multiplex PCR reads using MiXCR and keeps one entry per CDR3 protein. The sample includes 350,000 to 400,000 distinct CDR3 sequences, over 15% of them seen just once. Trimming took 0 bases from V and 0 from J, leaving 12 bases between them. This CDR3 has 17 amino acids. The V gene's germline CDR1 is LGHNA and CDR2 YNFKEQ. No progression to ophthalmopathy over 18 months defined stable hyperthyroidism.

Material for sequencing was peripheral blood. The receptor was derived from a woman aged 18 to 35 with stable Graves' hyperthyroidism. The V gene is TRBV4-2, the J gene TRBJ1-3; D remains unclear. The DNA for the CDR3 is TGTGCCAGCAGCCAAGACAATGATAGGTACTCTGGAAACACCATATATTTT. Translating gives CASSQDNDRYSGNTIYF.